The entry that follows covers one T cell receptor (beta chain) sequence. Study members were between roughly 18 and 100 years old and lived in fewer than 30 US regions. Clinical histories supplied by participants themselves formed the basis of cohort assignment. These data are taken from a study of blood T cell repertoires in COVID-19. Study-wide background: There were acute and convalescent COVID-19 samples, and they came from the United States, Italy and Spain.

Generated by immunoSEQ multiplex PCR, the TCRdb table keeps only in-frame clones and is missing some. The sample holds 200,000 to 250,000 clones, approximately 90% seen once. From germline, CDR1 is LNHDA and CDR2 SQIVND (reference sequence). With V trimmed by 8 bases and J by 1 base, 17 bases remained unmatched. The CDR3 sequence is 18 residues long. The origin of this receptor is a woman aged 40 to 55 with acute COVID-19. The V gene is TRBV19, the J gene TRBJ1-1; 9 bases map to TRBD1. The specimen sequenced was PBMCs or T cells enriched from blood (not recorded which). The CDR3: CASVPRAGQGQRNTEAFF. The CDR3, as DNA: TGTGCCAGTGTCCCGAGAGCCGGACAGGGGCAGAGGAACACTGAAGCTTTCTTT.